Following are 4 T cell receptor beta chains from one sample sequenced in a study of blood T cell repertoires in COVID-19. Libraries were prepared by immunoSEQ multiplex PCR; TCRdb keeps only in-frame clonotypes and omits some of them. This sample has around 150,000 clones, with 65% to 85% found just once. Sequences were obtained from PBMCs or T cells enriched from blood (not recorded which). The receptors here all came from a middle-aged man who had recovered from COVID-19.

This clone showed up many times. The sample contains more than one DNA sequence encoding this CDR3. The gene calls are TRBV30 and TRBJ1-5; 10 bases agree with TRBD1. Unmatched junction bases numbered 5, after V lost 3 bases and J lost 6 bases. This CDR3 is built from 14 residues. Germline CDR1 reads GTSNPN; CDR2 reads SVGIG (reference sequence). The CDR3 DNA is TGTGCCTGGAGCGAAGGACAGGGGGGTCAGCCCCAGCATTTT. This sequence encodes CAWSEGQGGQPQHF. Using reference TRBV30 and TRBJ1-5 for the parts outside the CDR3, the full variable domain is SQTIHQWPATLVQPVGSPLSLECTVEGTSNPNLYWYRQAAGRGLQLLFYSVGIGQISSEVPQNLSASRPQDRQFILSSKKLLLSDSGFYLCAWSEGQGGQPQHFGDGTRLSIL.

The chain uses TRBV11-3 and TRBJ2-1; possibly TRBD1 for D (6 bases). V lost 0 bases, J lost 8 bases, and 14 bases lay in between. CDR1 and CDR2 from the germline V gene are SGHNT and YENEEA. This CDR3 contains 15 residues. The CDR3 here is CASSLDQGLGDEQFF. The CDR3 DNA is TGTGCCAGCAGCTTAGATCAGGGGCTCGGGGATGAGCAGTTCTTC.

In its sample, this clone was seen once. The rearrangement links TRBV7-9 to TRBJ1-1; D remains ambiguous. The germline CDR1 and CDR2 sequences are SEHNR and FQNEAQ (reference sequence). V lost 2 bases and J lost 10, with 17 bases in between. The CDR3 spans 14 residues. The CDR3 reads CASSLMGSPIGAFF. The CDR3 region has the DNA TGTGCCAGCAGCTTAATGGGCAGTCCGATTGGAGCTTTCTTT.

The chain is built from TRBV9 and TRBJ2-5; 11 bases agree with TRBD1. V was pared by 3 bases and J by 7 bases, with 11 bases of the junction left unmatched. The CDR3 is made up of 16 amino acids. In germline, CDR1 is SGDLS, CDR2 YYNGEE. Here the CDR3 DNA reads TGTGCCAGCAGCGCAGGGGACAGGGGGTGGAGGGGGACCCAGTACTTC. This codes for CASSAGDRGWRGTQYF.